The 13 T cell receptor beta chains below all came from one sample that was sequenced in a study of T cell responses to AZD1222 COVID-19 vaccine. Using immunoSEQ multiplex PCR, the repertoire was profiled, and TCRdb retains in-frame clones only, with some absent. The sample gives under 150,000 clones, more than 85% of which show up once; 2.5% to 3% is in the top ten. The sample here was peripheral blood, taken on day 0 of AZD1222 vaccination. The receptors originated from an adult in good health.

V and J are TRBV19 and TRBJ2-5, with 8 bases that match TRBD1. The germline gives CDR1 LNHDA, CDR2 SQIVND (reference sequence). The CDR3 loop spans 15 amino acids. Trimming cost V 5 bases and J 5 bases; bases outside gene matches: 10. CDR3 region: CASSGAGGITETQYF. In DNA form, the CDR3 reads TGTGCCAGTAGTGGAGCAGGGGGCATAACGGAGACCCAGTACTTC.

The rearrangement uses TRBV29-1 and TRBJ2-1; TRBD2 matches at 9 bases. CDR3 length: 14 amino acids. The trim removed 3 bases at V and 1 base at J, leaving 1 base unmatched. CDR1 and CDR2 from the germline V gene are SQVTM and ANQGSEA. CDR3 amino acids: CSVEGLASYNEQFF. The CDR3 nucleotides are TGCAGCGTTGAGGGACTAGCTTCCTACAATGAGCAGTTCTTC.

V is TRBV9 and J is TRBJ2-7, with 7 bases identical to TRBD2. The CDR3 totals 12 residues. J was trimmed by 5 bases and V by 4 bases; bases with no gene match: 3. Germline CDR1 SGDLS, CDR2 YYNGEE. This chain's CDR3 is CASSLSGDEQYF. In nucleotides, the CDR3 is TGTGCCAGCAGCCTCAGCGGGGACGAGCAGTACTTC. The variable domain in full, with the rest retrieved from reference TRBV9 and TRBJ2-7, is DSGVTQTPKHLITATGQRVTLRCSPRSGDLSVYWYQQSLDQGLQFLIQYYNGEERAKGNILERFSAQQFPDLHSELNLSSLELGDSALYFCASSLSGDEQYFGPGTRLTVT.

The V and J genes are TRBV21-1 and TRBJ2-5; TRBD2, the table's D call, was not compared with the DNA. TRBV21-1 is termed a pseudogene. The CDR3 sequence is 16 residues long. The CDR3 DNA reads as TGTGCCAGCAGCTCTGGTGGGCGGGAGGGACAAGAGACCCAGTACTTC. This translates into CASSSGGREGQETQYF.

The chain's CDR3 is CASSLTVNTEAFF. The CDR3 coding sequence is TGTGCCAGCAGCTTGACGGTTAACACTGAAGCTTTCTTT. The gene calls are TRBV7-9 and TRBJ1-1, with no clear D. Trimming took 3 bases from V and 2 from J, leaving 7 bases between them. Per germline, CDR1 SEHNR and CDR2 FQNEAQ (reference sequence). This CDR3 region has 13 residues.

The CDR3 here is CSASWQGGLSNQPQHF. The CDR3 region has the DNA TGCAGTGCTAGTTGGCAGGGGGGTTTGAGCAATCAGCCCCAGCATTTT. The V and J genes are TRBV20-1 and TRBJ1-5; TRBD1 matches at 7 bases. The CDR3 covers 16 residues. Germline CDR1 is DFQATT and CDR2 is SNEGSKA (reference sequence). Losses at the gene ends were 3 bases for V and 1 base for J; bases not matched to a gene: 9.

The chain links TRBV10-1 to TRBJ2-6; D is uncertain. CDR3 length: 13 amino acids. V was cut by 2 bases and J by 3 bases, with 2 bases left in between. Germline V gene sequence: CDR1 WNHNN, CDR2 SYGVQD (reference sequence). For the CDR3, the DNA is TGCGCCAGCAGTGAGAATGGGGCCAACGTCCTGACTTTC. Its protein is CASSENGANVLTF.

The J gene is TRBJ2-7, the V gene TRBV5-6, with TRBD1 matching over 8 bases. Trimming removed 3 bases from V and 4 bases from J; junction bases left unmatched: 9. This CDR3 spans 15 amino acids. The germline V gene has CDR1 SGHDT and CDR2 YYEEEE. The CDR3 DNA reads TGTGCCAGCAGCTGGGAACTCAGGGGGCGGTACGAGCAGTACTTC. Protein product: CASSWELRGRYEQYF.

The gene calls are TRBV11-2 and TRBJ1-3; 8 positions match TRBD1. Germline CDR1 reads SGHAT; CDR2 reads FQNNGV. There are 17 residues in the CDR3. V lost 3 bases to trimming and J lost 0 bases; unmatched junction nucleotides: 7. For the CDR3, the DNA is TGTGCCAGCAGCTTCGCGGGACAGGCTGGCTCTGGAAACACCATATATTTT. Translating it yields CASSFAGQAGSGNTIYF.

This sequence joins TRBV19 and TRBJ2-3; TRBD2 aligns across 7 bases. The V gene end was trimmed by 6 bases and the J gene end by 0 bases; junction bases not matched to a gene: 3. Per germline, CDR1 LNHDA and CDR2 SQIVND (reference sequence). The CDR3 covers 14 residues. CDR3 protein: CASSQRESTDTQYF. The DNA of the CDR3 is TGTGCCAGTAGCCAGCGGGAAAGCACAGATACGCAGTATTTT.

This clone came up a few times. Here the CDR3 reads CASSQTTGSNQPQHF. The CDR3, as DNA: TGTGCCAGCAGCCAAACAACCGGAAGTAATCAGCCCCAGCATTTT. The chain combines TRBV3-1 (or the pseudogene TRBV3-2) with TRBJ1-5; D call uncertain. In germline, CDR1 is LGHDT, CDR2 YNNKEL (reference sequence). The CDR3 has 15 residues. Trimming stripped 2 bases from V and 4 bases from J, with 12 bases between.

This clone is a singleton in its sample. The chain recombines TRBV11-2 with TRBJ1-6; perhaps TRBD1 as D (5 bases). The germline CDR1 and CDR2 sequences are SGHAT and FQNNGV. The ends were cut back, 0 bases at V and 6 bases at J, with 12 bases in the middle. This CDR3 is 16 amino acids long. CDR3 bases: TGTGCCAGCAGCTTAGATCCCACAGGAGGTAATTCACCCCTCCACTTT. Its translation is CASSLDPTGGNSPLHF. Drawing the rest from reference TRBV11-2 and TRBJ1-6, the complete variable domain is EAGVAQSPRYKIIEKRQSVAFWCNPISGHATLYWYQQILGQGPKLLIQFQNNGVVDDSQLPKDRFSAERLKGVDSTLKIQPAKLEDSAVYLCASSLDPTGGNSPLHFGNGTRLTVT.

The genes are TRBV7-9 and TRBJ1-5; D perhaps matches TRBD1 (6 bases). The CDR3 covers 13 residues. Per the germline V gene, CDR1 is SEHNR and CDR2 is FQNEAQ (reference sequence). Trimming pared 1 base from V and 7 bases from J, leaving 8 bases between. The CDR3 sequence: CASSLGGPQPQHF. Written as DNA, the CDR3 is TGTGCCAGCAGCTTAGGGGGGCCGCAGCCCCAGCATTTT. Complete variable domain (other parts from reference TRBV7-9 and TRBJ1-5): DTGVSQNPRHKITKRGQNVTFRCDPISEHNRLYWYRQTLGQGPEFLTYFQNEAQLEKSRLLSDRFSAERPKGSFSTLEIQRTEQGDSAMYLCASSLGGPQPQHFGDGTRLSIL.